This T cell receptor (beta chain) was obtained from a study of blood T cell repertoires in COVID-19. Study information: Samples representing acute and convalescent COVID-19 were sourced from the United States, Italy and Spain.

This table comes from immunoSEQ multiplex PCR, and its TCRdb copy is limited to in-frame clones, with some not included. There are 300,000 to 400,000 clones in the sample; around 90% occur only once, and 2.5% to 3% lies in the top ten. Germline V gene sequence: CDR1 SGHRS, CDR2 YFSETQ. Trimming stripped 0 bases from V and 0 bases from J, with 14 bases between. This CDR3 spans 17 amino acids. Material for sequencing was peripheral blood. The TCR comes from a woman under 40 with COVID-19, enrolled during active disease. This rearrangement joins TRBV5-1 to TRBJ2-3, with D perhaps matching TRBD2 (5 bases). CDR3 DNA: TGCGCCAGCAGCTTGGGGGCAGGAGCGGCTAGCACAGATACGCAGTATTTT. Its translation is CASSLGAGAASTDTQYF.